These 12 T cell receptor beta chains were all obtained from the same sample, sequenced in a study of blood T cell repertoires in COVID-19. Here immunoSEQ multiplex PCR was the method, and the copy in TCRdb shows in-frame clones only, minus some. The sample has roughly 260,000 clones, more than 85% seen once. Sequencing was performed on peripheral blood. The receptors shown here come from a person aged 18 to 29 with COVID-19, enrolled during active disease.

The rearrangement uses TRBV5-1 and TRBJ1-1, with D uncertain. V lost 4 bases and J lost 3, with 10 bases in between. The germline V gene has CDR1 SGHRS and CDR2 YFSETQ. The CDR3 totals 13 residues. This chain's CDR3 is CASSPYDDTEAFF. The CDR3 region has the DNA TGCGCCAGCAGCCCCTATGATGACACTGAAGCTTTCTTT.

The chain recombines TRBV28 with TRBJ2-3; D possibly corresponds to TRBD2 (6 bases). The V and J ends lost 3 bases and 0 bases respectively, with 22 bases between them. This CDR3 is 19 amino acids long. Germline V gives CDR1 MDHEN, CDR2 SYDVKM. This CDR3 reads CASSFLLLRSSDSTDTQYF. The DNA of the CDR3 is TGTGCCAGCAGTTTCCTTCTCCTCCGATCTAGCGACAGCACAGATACGCAGTATTTT. Full variable domain (rest looked up from reference TRBV28 and TRBJ2-3): DVKVTQSSRYLVKRTGEKVFLECVQDMDHENMFWYRQDPGLGLRLIYFSYDVKMKEKGDIPEGYSVSREKKERFSLILESASTNQTSMYLCASSFLLLRSSDSTDTQYFGPGTRLTVL.

The chain is built from TRBV5-1 and TRBJ2-3; 7 positions match TRBD2. The CDR3 sequence is 13 residues long. The germline CDR1 and CDR2 sequences are SGHRS and YFSETQ. Trimming removed 5 bases from V and 10 bases from J; junction bases left unmatched: 10. CDR3: CASRWDDRGAQYF. CDR3 DNA: TGCGCCAGCAGGTGGGATGACCGGGGGGCGCAGTATTTT.

The V gene is TRBV11-2, the J gene TRBJ1-1, with unresolved D. The V end lost 0 bases, the J end lost 4 bases, and 21 bases lay between the germline ends. There are 18 residues in the CDR3. From germline, CDR1 is SGHAT and CDR2 FQNNGV. DNA for the CDR3: TGTGCCAGCAGCTTAGAAGGCCCGAGCTGGCCGTGGAGCACTGAAGCTTTCTTT. It specifies CASSLEGPSWPWSTEAFF. Looking up the rest from reference TRBV11-2 and TRBJ1-1 gives the full variable domain: EAGVAQSPRYKIIEKRQSVAFWCNPISGHATLYWYQQILGQGPKLLIQFQNNGVVDDSQLPKDRFSAERLKGVDSTLKIQPAKLEDSAVYLCASSLEGPSWPWSTEAFFGQGTRLTVV.

This chain joins TRBV6-5 and TRBJ1-5, with TRBD1 matching over 8 bases. Per the germline V gene, CDR1 is MNHEY and CDR2 is SVGAGI. Trimming at V came to 6 bases and at J to 7 bases, leaving 8 bases not matched to a gene. The CDR3 is 14 amino acids. The CDR3 DNA reads TGTGCCAGCAGGCGACAGGGGCTGGGACAGCCCCAGCATTTT. Protein: CASRRQGLGQPQHF.

CDR3 DNA sequence: TGTGCCAGCAGCAAAGAAGACGTTCGAGGTCAGCCCCAGCATTTT. Encoded protein: CASSKEDVRGQPQHF. This sequence joins TRBV21-1 and TRBJ1-5. TRBV21-1 is annotated as a pseudogene. This CDR3 spans 15 amino acids.

CDR3 amino acids: CASSVDDTYSGNTIYF. The CDR3 DNA reads TGTGCCAGCAGCGTAGACGATACCTACTCTGGAAACACCATATATTTT. This chain connects TRBV9 to TRBJ1-3; no clear D. V lost 0 bases and J 0 bases, leaving 10 bases between the germline ends. Germline CDR1 and CDR2: SGDLS and YYNGEE. This CDR3 contains 16 residues.

The chain has TRBV23-1 and TRBJ2-2, with 9 positions matching TRBD1. TRBV23-1 is an ORF for which the function is uncertain. J gave up 5 bases and V 6 bases, and 10 bases lay outside the gene matches. CDR3 length: 16 amino acids. Written as DNA, the CDR3 is TGCGCCAGCAGCCACAGGGGGCTAGGTTCTACCGGGGAGCTGTTTTTT. It translates to CASSHRGLGSTGELFF.

The rearrangement uses TRBV6-5 and TRBJ2-1, with a possible D match to TRBD2 (6 bases). The CDR3 spans 13 residues. Trimming stripped 10 bases from V and 0 bases from J, with 10 bases between. Per germline, CDR1 MNHEY and CDR2 SVGAGI. The CDR3 DNA sequence: TGTGCCACCTTGGACTACTCCTACAATGAGCAGTTCTTC. It specifies CATLDYSYNEQFF.

The chain couples TRBV28 to TRBJ1-1; 7 nucleotides line up with TRBD1. The CDR3 has 13 amino acids. Germline CDR1 reads MDHEN; CDR2 reads SYDVKM. With V trimmed by 7 bases and J by 5 bases, 7 bases remained unmatched. The CDR3 nucleotides read TGTGCCAGCACCGGACAGGCGGTAACTGAAGCTTTCTTT. It is translated as CASTGQAVTEAFF.

The chain joins TRBV6-1 to TRBJ1-5, with 12 bases lining up with TRBD1. The germline CDR1 and CDR2 sequences are MNHNS and SASEGT. The CDR3 runs 16 residues. The ends lost 3 bases at V and 6 bases at J; junction bases unmatched: 6. Here the CDR3 DNA reads TGTGCCAGCAGTGATTGGGGGACAGGGGGCTTTCAGCCCCAGCATTTT. Its protein is CASSDWGTGGFQPQHF.

The sample holds a few counts of this clone. The chain has TRBV4-1 and TRBJ1-2; 7 nucleotides align to TRBD1. The CDR3 runs to 16 residues. Germline assignment: CDR1 MGHRA and CDR2 YSYEKL. V was clipped by 1 base and J by 4 bases; unmatched bases: 9. CDR3 DNA: TGCGCCAGCAGCCAAGTAGGGGGCAGGGGAGGCTATGGCTACACCTTC. Its protein is CASSQVGGRGGYGYTF.